Following are 8 T cell receptor beta chains from one sample sequenced in a study of cytomegalovirus exposure and HLA in healthy donors. Primers for the PCR totalled 60 Vbeta and 13 Jbeta. Libraries were prepared by immunoSEQ multiplex PCR; TCRdb keeps only in-frame clonotypes and omits some of them. The table for this sample gives about 59,000 clones. The sample was PBMCs. These receptors all come from a man younger than 40 in good health and CMV-seropositive.

V is TRBV7-3 and J is TRBJ2-7; 10 nucleotides agree with TRBD1. CDR1 is SGHTA, CDR2 FQGTGA, per germline. V lost 5 bases to trimming and J lost 5 bases; unmatched junction nucleotides: 9. This CDR3 comprises 15 residues. The chain's CDR3 is CASSRQGALIHEQYF. The CDR3 nucleotides are TGTGCCAGCAGCCGACAGGGGGCTTTGATTCACGAGCAGTACTTC.

This chain joins TRBV5-1 and TRBJ1-3; the D is unclear. The V end lost 0 bases, the J end lost 4 bases, and 8 bases lay between the germline ends. The germline CDR1 and CDR2 sequences are SGHRS and YFSETQ. The CDR3 extends over 14 amino acids. For the CDR3, the DNA is TGCGCCAGCAGCTTGGGGGCGTCCGGAAACACCATATATTTT. Its translation is CASSLGASGNTIYF.

The V gene is TRBV30, the J gene TRBJ2-7; the D gene is possibly TRBD2 (5 bases). This CDR3 has 13 amino acids. The germline V gene has CDR1 GTSNPN and CDR2 SVGIG (reference sequence). Between the trimmed V and J ends, which lost 3 bases and 6 bases, there was a span of 15 bases. This CDR3 is CAWRRVIPGEQYF. The CDR3 bases are TGTGCCTGGAGGCGGGTTATACCCGGCGAGCAGTACTTC.

The chain joins TRBV27 to TRBJ2-7; TRBD1 matches 8 bases. Per the germline V gene, CDR1 is MNHEY and CDR2 is SMNVEV (reference sequence). This CDR3 has 14 residues. V lost 7 bases and J lost 4; bases outside the gene matches: 9. CDR3 protein: CASKGGQGAYEQYF. In DNA, the CDR3 is TGTGCCAGCAAGGGGGGCCAGGGGGCTTACGAGCAGTACTTC.

The genes are TRBV19 and TRBJ1-6, with D unclear. The length of the CDR3 is 14 residues. Between the trimmed V and J ends, which lost 6 bases and 0 bases, there was a span of 6 bases. Germline CDR1 and CDR2: LNHDA and SQIVND (reference sequence). CDR3 residues: CASSGGSYNSPLHF. The CDR3 nucleotides read TGTGCCAGTAGCGGCGGCTCCTATAATTCACCCCTCCACTTT.

This chain uses TRBV4-1 with TRBJ2-3, with 8 bases identical to TRBD2. Losses at the gene ends were 2 bases for V and 5 bases for J; bases not matched to a gene: 6. Germline-derived CDR1 and CDR2 are MGHRA and YSYEKL. This CDR3 spans 15 amino acids. CDR3 nucleotides: TGCGCCAGCAGCCAAAATACGGCGGGGGGAGATACGCAGTATTTT. Its translation: CASSQNTAGGDTQYF.

This chain connects TRBV5-1 to TRBJ2-5; a possible D gene is TRBD2 (6 bases). The CDR3 has 13 amino acids. V was shortened by 6 bases and J by 0 bases, with 9 bases between the two germline ends. Looked up from germline, CDR1 is SGHRS and CDR2 is YFSETQ. CDR3 in amino acids: CASNSGHQETQYF. CDR3 DNA sequence: TGCGCCAGCAATAGCGGACACCAAGAGACCCAGTACTTC.

The V and J genes are TRBV4-1 and TRBJ1-3; D remains unclear. The CDR3 has 16 residues. V was shortened by 1 base and J by 0 bases, with 10 bases between the two germline ends. CDR1 is MGHRA and CDR2 is YSYEKL in the germline V gene. CDR3 region: CASSQVQKFSGNTIYF. The CDR3 DNA sequence: TGCGCCAGCAGCCAAGTGCAGAAGTTCTCTGGAAACACCATATATTTT.